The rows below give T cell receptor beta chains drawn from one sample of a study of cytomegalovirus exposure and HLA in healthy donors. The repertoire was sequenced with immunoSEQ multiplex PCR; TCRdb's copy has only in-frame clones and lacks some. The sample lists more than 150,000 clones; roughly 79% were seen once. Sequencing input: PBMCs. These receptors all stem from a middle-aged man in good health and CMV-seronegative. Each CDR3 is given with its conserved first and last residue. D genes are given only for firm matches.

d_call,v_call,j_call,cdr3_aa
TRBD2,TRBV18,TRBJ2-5,CASSPRILAGQETQYF
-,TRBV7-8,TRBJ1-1,CASSRSGRGRVNTEAFF
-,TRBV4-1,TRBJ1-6,CASSQVPSSYNSPLHF
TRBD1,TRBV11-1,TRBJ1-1,CASSSDRGTEAFF
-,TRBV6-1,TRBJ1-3,CASSDPSSGNTIYF
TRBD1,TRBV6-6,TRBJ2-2,CASSYFQGATGELFF
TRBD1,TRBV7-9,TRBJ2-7,CASSFDDSGTGLYEQYF
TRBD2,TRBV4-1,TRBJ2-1,CASSQAAGGPYNEQFF
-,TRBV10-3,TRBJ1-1,CASSELAGSNTEAFF
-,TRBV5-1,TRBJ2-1,CASSLGYVLSSSYNEQFF
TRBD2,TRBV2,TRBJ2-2,CASGREADTGELFF
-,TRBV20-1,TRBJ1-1,CRAANTEAFF
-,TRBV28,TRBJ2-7,CASSLAGSMDEQYF
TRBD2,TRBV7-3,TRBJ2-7,CASSPSGRQSYEQYF
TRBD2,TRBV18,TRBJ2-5,CASSEAGEETQYF
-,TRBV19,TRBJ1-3,CASSTRQTSGNTIYF
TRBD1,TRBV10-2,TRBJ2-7,CASYSGTGLYEQYF
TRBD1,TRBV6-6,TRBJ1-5,CASSSPGTGGNQPQHF
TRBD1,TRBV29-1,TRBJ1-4,CSVAGTGGNEKLFF
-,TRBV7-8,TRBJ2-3,CASSLSESTDTQYF
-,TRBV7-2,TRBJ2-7,CASSLMAGLGYEQYF
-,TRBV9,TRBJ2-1,CAGSVGQVVSYNEQFF
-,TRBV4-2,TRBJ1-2,CASSQDATLPGYTF
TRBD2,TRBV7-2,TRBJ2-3,CASSFSGSPNTQYF